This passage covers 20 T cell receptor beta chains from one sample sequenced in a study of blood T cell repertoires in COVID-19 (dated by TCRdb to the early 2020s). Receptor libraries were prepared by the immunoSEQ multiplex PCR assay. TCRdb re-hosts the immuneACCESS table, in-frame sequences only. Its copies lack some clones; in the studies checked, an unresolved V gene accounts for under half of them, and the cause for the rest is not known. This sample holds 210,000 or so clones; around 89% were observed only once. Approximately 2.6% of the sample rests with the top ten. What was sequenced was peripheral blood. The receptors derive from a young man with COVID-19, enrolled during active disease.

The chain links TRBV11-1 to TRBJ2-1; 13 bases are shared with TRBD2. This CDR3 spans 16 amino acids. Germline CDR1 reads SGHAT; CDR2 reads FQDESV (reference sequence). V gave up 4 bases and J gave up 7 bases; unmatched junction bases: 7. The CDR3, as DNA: TGTGCCAGCAGCTCGACGGGACTAGCGGGGTCGAATGAGCAGTTCTTC. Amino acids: CASSSTGLAGSNEQFF.

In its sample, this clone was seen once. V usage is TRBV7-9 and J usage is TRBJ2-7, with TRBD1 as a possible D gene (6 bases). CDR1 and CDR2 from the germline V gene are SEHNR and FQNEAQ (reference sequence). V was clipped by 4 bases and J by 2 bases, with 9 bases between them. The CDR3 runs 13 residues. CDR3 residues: CASSWGQAYEQYF. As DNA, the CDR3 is TGTGCCAGCAGCTGGGGACAAGCCTACGAGCAGTACTTC.

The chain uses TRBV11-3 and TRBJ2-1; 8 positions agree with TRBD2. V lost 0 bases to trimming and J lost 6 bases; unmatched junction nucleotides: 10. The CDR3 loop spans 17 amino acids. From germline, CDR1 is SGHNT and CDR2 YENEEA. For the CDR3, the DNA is TGTGCCAGCAGCTTAGATGGTTCCCAGCGGGAGCTCAATGAGCAGTTCTTC. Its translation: CASSLDGSQRELNEQFF.

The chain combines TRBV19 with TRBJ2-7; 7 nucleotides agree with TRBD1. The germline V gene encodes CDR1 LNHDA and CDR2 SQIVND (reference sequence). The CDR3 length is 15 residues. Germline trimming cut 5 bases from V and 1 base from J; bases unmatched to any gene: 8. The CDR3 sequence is CASSYRDSSSYEQYF. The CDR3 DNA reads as TGTGCCAGTAGTTACCGGGACAGTTCTTCCTACGAGCAGTACTTC.

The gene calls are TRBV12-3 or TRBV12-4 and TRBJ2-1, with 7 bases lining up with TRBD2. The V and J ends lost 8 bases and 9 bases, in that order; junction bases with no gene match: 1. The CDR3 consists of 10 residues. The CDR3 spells CASASGEQFF. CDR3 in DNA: TGTGCCAGCGCTAGCGGTGAGCAGTTCTTC.

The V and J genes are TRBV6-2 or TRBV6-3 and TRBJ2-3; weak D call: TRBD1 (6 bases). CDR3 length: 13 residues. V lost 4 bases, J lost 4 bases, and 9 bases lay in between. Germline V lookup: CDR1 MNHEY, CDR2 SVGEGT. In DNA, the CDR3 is TGTGCCAGCAGTTCCAGGGGAGCAGATACGCAGTATTTT. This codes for CASSSRGADTQYF.

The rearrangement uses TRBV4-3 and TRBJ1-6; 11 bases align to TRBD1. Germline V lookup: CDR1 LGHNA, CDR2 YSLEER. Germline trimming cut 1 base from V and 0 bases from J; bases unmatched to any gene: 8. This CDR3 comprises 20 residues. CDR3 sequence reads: CASSQGVVGTGGSYNSPLHF. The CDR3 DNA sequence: TGCGCCAGCAGCCAAGGGGTGGTGGGGACAGGGGGCTCCTATAATTCACCCCTCCACTTT.

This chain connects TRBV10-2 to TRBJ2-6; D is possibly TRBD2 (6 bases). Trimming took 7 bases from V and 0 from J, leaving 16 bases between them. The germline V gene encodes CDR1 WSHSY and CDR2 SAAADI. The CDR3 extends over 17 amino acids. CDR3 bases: TGCGCCAGCAAGCGAACTACCGGGGGCTCTGGGGCCAACGTCCTGACTTTC. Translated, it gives CASKRTTGGSGANVLTF.

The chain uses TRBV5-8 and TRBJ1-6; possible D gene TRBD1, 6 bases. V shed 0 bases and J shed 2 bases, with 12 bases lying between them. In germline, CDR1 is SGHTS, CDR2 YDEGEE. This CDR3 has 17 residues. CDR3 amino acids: CASSLAVQGAYNSPLHF. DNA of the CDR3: TGTGCCAGCAGCTTGGCGGTACAGGGAGCCTATAATTCACCCCTCCACTTT.

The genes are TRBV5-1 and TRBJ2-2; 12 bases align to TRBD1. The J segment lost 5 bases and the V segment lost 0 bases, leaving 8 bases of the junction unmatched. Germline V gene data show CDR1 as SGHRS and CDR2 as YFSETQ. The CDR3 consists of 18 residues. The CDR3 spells CASSLGGTGGVWTGELFF. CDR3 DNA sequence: TGCGCCAGCAGCTTGGGAGGGACAGGGGGCGTGTGGACCGGGGAGCTGTTTTTT.

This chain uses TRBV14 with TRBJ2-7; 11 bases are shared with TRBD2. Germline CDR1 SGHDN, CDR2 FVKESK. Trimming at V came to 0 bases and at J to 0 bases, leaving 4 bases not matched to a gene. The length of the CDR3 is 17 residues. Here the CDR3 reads CASSQDRTSGGSYEQYF. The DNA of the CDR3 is TGTGCCAGCAGCCAAGATAGAACTAGCGGGGGCTCCTACGAGCAGTACTTC. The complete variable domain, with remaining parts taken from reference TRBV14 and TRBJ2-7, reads EAGVTQFPSHSVIEKGQTVTLRCDPISGHDNLYWYRRVMGKEIKFLLHFVKESKQDESGMPNNRFLAERTGGTYSTLKVQPAELEDSGVYFCASSQDRTSGGSYEQYFGPGTRLTVT.

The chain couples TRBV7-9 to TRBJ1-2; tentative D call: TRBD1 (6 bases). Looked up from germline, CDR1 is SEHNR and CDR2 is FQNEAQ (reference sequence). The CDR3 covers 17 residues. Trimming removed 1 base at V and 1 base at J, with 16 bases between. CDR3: CASSLGQGLHLNYGYTF. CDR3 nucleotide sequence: TGTGCCAGCAGCTTAGGTCAGGGGCTGCATCTTAACTATGGCTACACCTTC.

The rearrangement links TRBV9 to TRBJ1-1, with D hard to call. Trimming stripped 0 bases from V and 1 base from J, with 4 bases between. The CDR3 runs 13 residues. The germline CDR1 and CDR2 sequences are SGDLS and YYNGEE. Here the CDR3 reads CASSVDQNTEAFF. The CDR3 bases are TGTGCCAGCAGCGTAGATCAGAACACTGAAGCTTTCTTT.

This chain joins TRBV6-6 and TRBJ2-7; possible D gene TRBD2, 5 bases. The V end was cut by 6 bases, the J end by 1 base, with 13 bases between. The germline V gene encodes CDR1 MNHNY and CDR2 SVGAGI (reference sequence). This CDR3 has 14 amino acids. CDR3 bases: TGTGCCAGCAGACTAGACATTCCATCCTACGAGCAGTACTTC. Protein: CASRLDIPSYEQYF.

CDR3 loop: CASSLVVSDYGYTF. The CDR3 region has the DNA TGTGCCAGCAGCTTAGTAGTAAGCGACTATGGCTACACCTTC. The chain combines TRBV7-8 with TRBJ1-2; D gene unclear. Trimming pared 1 base from V and 3 bases from J, leaving 9 bases between. Germline V CDR1 and CDR2: SGHVS, FQNEAQ. CDR3 length equals 14 residues.

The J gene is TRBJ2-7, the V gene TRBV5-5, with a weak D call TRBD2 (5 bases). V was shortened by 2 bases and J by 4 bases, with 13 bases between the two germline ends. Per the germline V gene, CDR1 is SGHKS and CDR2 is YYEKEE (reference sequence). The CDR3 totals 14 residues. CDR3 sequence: CASSFLDGGYEQYF. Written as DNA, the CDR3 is TGTGCCAGCAGCTTTCTGGACGGCGGGTACGAGCAGTACTTC. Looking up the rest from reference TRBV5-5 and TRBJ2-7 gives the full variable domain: DAGVTQSPTHLIKTRGQQVTLRCSPISGHKSVSWYQQVLGQGPQFIFQYYEKEERGRGNFPDRFSARQFPNYSSELNVNALLLGDSALYLCASSFLDGGYEQYFGPGTRLTVT.

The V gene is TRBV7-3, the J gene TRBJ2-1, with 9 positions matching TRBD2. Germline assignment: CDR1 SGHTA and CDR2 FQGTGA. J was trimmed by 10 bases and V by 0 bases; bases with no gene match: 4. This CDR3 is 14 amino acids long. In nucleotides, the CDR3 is TGTGCCAGCAGCTTAACTGGTCTAGCGGGGGAGCAGTTCTTC. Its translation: CASSLTGLAGEQFF.

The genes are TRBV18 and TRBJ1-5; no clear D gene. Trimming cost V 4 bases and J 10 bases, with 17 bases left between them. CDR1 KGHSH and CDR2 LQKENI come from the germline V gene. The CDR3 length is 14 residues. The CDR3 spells CASSQESSSRPQHF. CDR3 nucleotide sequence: TGTGCCAGCTCACAGGAGTCCTCCTCTCGTCCCCAGCATTTT.

The CDR3 spells CASSSRDGGSYEQYF. CDR3 bases: TGTGCCAGCAGCTCCAGGGACGGGGGTTCCTACGAGCAGTACTTC. The gene calls are TRBV5-4 and TRBJ2-7; perhaps TRBD2 as D (6 bases). The germline V and J ends were trimmed by 3 bases and 1 base, with 14 bases remaining between them. CDR1 and CDR2 (germline): SGHNT, YYREEE (reference sequence). The CDR3 has 15 residues.

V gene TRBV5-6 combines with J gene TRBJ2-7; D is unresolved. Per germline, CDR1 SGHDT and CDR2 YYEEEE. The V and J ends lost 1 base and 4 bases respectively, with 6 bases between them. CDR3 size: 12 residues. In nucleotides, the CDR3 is TGTGCCAGCAGCTTGCCGGGTTACGAGCAGTACTTC. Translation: CASSLPGYEQYF.